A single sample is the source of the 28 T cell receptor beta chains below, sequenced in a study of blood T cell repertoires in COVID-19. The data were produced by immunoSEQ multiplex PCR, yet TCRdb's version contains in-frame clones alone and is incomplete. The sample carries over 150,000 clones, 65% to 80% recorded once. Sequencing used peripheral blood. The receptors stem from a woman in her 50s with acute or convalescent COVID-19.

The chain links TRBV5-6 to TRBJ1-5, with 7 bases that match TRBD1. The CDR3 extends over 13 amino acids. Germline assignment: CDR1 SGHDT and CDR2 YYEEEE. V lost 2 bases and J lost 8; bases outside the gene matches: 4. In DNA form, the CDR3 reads TGTGCCAGCAGCTTCGACAGGGTTGAGCCCCAGCATTTT. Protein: CASSFDRVEPQHF.

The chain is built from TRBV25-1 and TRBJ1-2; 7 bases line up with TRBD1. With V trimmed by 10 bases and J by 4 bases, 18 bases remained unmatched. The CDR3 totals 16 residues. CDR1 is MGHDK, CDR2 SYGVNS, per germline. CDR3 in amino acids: CATRGDSGRASYGYTF. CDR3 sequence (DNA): TGTGCCACGAGAGGGGACAGCGGCCGTGCATCCTATGGCTACACCTTC.

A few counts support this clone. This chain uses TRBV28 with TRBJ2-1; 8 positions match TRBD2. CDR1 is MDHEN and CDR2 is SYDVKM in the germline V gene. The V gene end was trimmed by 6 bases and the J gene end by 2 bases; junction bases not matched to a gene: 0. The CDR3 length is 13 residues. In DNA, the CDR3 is TGTGCCAGCAGACTAGCGGCCTACAATGAGCAGTTCTTC. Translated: CASRLAAYNEQFF.

The CDR3 protein is CASSTGGNTDTQYF. The CDR3 DNA is TGTGCCAGCAGTACAGGGGGCAACACAGATACGCAGTATTTT. This chain links TRBV6-4 with TRBJ2-3; the match to TRBD1 covers 9 bases. This CDR3 spans 14 amino acids. Germline CDR1 and CDR2: MRHNA and SNTAGT. V trimming: 5 bases; J trimming: 2 bases; junction bases outside the gene matches: 2.

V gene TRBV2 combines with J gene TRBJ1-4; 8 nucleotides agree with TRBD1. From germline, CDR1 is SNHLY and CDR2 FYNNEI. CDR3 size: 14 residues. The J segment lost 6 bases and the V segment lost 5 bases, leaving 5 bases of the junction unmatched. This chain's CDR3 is CASSRTGRDEKLFF. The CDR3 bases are TGTGCCAGCAGTAGGACAGGGAGAGATGAAAAACTGTTTTTT.

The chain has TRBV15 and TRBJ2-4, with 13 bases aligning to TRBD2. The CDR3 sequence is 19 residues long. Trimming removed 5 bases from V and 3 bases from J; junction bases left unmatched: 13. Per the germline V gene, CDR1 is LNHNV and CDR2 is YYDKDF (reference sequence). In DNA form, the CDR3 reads TGTGCCACCAGCCCACTAGCGGGGGGGGCCGTGTCCGTCAAAAACATTCAGTACTTC. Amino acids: CATSPLAGGAVSVKNIQYF.

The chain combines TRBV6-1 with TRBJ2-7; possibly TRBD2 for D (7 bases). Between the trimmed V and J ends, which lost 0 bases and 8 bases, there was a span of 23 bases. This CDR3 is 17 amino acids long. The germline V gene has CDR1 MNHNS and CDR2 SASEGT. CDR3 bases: TGTGCCAGCAGTGAAGCCTATTTGGCGGGGGCTACTTTCAAGCAGTACTTC. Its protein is CASSEAYLAGATFKQYF.

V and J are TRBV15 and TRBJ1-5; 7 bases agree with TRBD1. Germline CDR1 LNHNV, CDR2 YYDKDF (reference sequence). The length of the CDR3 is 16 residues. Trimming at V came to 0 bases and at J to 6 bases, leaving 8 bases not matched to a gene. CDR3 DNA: TGTGCCACCAGCAGAGATCGAGGGGGCACAAGTCAGCCCCAGCATTTT. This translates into CATSRDRGGTSQPQHF.

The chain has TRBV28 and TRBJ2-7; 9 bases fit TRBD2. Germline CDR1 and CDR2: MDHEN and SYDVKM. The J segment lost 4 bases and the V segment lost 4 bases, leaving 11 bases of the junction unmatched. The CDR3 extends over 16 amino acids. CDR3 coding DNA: TGTGCCAGCAGTTCCCCGGGAGCGGGAGGAGGGTACGAGCAGTACTTC. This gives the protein CASSSPGAGGGYEQYF.

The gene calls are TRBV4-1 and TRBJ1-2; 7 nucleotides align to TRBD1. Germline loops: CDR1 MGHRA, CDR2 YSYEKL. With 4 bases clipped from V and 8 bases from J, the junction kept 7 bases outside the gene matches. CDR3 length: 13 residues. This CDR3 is CASSRGGTAGYTF. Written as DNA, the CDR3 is TGCGCCAGCAGCCGAGGGGGCACCGCGGGCTACACCTTC.

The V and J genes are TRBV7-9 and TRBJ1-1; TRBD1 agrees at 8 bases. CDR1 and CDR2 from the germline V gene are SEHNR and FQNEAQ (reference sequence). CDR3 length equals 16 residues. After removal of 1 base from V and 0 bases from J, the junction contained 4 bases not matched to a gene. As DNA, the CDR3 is TGTGCCAGCAGCTTAGGTACAGGGGGGATGAACACTGAAGCTTTCTTT. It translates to CASSLGTGGMNTEAFF. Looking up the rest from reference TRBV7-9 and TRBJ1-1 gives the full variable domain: DTGVSQNPRHKITKRGQNVTFRCDPISEHNRLYWYRQTLGQGPEFLTYFQNEAQLEKSRLLSDRFSAERPKGSFSTLEIQRTEQGDSAMYLCASSLGTGGMNTEAFFGQGTRLTVV.

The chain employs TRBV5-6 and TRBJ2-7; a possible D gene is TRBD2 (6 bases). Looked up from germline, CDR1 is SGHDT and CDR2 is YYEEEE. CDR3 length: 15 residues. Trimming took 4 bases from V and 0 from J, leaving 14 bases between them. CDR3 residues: CASSRGLFTSYEQYF. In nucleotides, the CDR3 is TGTGCCAGCAGCAGGGGACTTTTTACCTCCTACGAGCAGTACTTC.

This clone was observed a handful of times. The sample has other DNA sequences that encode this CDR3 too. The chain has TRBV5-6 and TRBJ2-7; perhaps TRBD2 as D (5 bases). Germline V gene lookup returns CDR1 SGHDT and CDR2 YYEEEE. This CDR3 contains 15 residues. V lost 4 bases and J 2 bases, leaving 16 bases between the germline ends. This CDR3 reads CASSLIGSDTYEQYF. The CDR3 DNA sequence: TGTGCCAGCAGCCTGATTGGGAGCGACACCTACGAGCAGTACTTC.

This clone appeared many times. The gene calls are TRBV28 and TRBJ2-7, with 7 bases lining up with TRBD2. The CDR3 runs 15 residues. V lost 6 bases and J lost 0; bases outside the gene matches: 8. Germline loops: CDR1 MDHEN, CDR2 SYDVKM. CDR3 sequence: CASRSKAGSSYEQYF. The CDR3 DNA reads TGTGCCAGCAGATCAAAAGCGGGGAGCTCCTACGAGCAGTACTTC.

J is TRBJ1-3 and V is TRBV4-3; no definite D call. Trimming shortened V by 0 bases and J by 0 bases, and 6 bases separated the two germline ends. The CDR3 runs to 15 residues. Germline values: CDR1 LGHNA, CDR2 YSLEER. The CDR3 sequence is CASSQDRLSGNTIYF. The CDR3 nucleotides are TGCGCCAGCAGCCAAGATAGACTCTCTGGAAACACCATATATTTT.

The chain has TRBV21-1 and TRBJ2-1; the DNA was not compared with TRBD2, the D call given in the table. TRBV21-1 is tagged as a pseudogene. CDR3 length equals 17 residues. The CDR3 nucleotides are TGTGCCAGCAGCAAAGACCGGCTAGCGGGATCTTACAATGAGCAGTTCTTC. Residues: CASSKDRLAGSYNEQFF.

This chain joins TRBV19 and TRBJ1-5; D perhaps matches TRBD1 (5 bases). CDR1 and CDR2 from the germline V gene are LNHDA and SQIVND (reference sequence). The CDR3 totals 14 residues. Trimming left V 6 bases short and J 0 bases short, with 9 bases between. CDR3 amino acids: CASSLDSSNQPQHF. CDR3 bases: TGTGCCAGTAGCCTCGACAGTAGCAATCAGCCCCAGCATTTT.

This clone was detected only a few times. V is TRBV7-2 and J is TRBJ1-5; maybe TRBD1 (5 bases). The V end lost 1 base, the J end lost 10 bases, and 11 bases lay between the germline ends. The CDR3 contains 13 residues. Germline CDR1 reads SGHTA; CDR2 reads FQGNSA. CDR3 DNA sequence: TGTGCCAGCAGCTTAGTCCCTGACAGACCCCAGCATTTT. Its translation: CASSLVPDRPQHF.

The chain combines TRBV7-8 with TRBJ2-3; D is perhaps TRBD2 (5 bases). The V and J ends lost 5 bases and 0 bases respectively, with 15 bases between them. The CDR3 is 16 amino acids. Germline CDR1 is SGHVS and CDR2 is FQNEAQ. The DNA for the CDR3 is TGTGCCAGCAGCCCGATTACAAGCGGAAGCACAGATACGCAGTATTTT. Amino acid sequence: CASSPITSGSTDTQYF.

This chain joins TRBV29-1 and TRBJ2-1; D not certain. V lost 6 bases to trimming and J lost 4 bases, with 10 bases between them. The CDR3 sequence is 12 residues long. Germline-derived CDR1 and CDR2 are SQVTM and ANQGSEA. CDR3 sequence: CSVPTTYNEQFF. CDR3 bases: TGCAGCGTCCCTACTACTTACAATGAGCAGTTCTTC.

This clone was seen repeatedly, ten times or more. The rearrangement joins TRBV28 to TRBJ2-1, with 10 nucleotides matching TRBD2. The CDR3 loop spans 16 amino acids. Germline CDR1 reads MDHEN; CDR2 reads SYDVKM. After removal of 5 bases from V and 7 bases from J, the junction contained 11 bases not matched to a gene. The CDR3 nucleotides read TGTGCCAGCAGTCCCACGGGAATAGCGGGAGGTAATGAGCAGTTCTTC. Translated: CASSPTGIAGGNEQFF.

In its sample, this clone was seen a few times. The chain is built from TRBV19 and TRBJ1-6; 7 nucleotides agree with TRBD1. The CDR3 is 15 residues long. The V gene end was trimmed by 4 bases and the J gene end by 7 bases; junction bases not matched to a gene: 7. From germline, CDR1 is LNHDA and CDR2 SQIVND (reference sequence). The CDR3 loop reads CASSKRQGGNSPLHF. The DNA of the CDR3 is TGTGCCAGTAGTAAACGACAGGGCGGGAATTCACCCCTCCACTTT.

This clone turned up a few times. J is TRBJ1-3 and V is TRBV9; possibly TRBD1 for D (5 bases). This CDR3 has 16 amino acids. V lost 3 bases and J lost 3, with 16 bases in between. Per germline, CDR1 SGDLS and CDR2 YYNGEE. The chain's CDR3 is CASSAGRGVFGNTIYF. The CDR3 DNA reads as TGTGCCAGCAGCGCTGGACGGGGGGTGTTTGGAAACACCATATATTTT.

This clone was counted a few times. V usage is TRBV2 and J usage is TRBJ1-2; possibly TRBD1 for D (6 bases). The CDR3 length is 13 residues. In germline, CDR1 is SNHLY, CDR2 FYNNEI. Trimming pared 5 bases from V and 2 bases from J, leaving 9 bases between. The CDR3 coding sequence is TGTGCCAGCAGTACAGGGACCAACTATGGCTACACCTTC. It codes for CASSTGTNYGYTF.

The CDR3 loop is CASSNSLDNYGYTF. The CDR3 DNA follows: TGCGCCAGCAGCAACAGTCTGGATAACTATGGCTACACCTTC. The chain combines TRBV5-1 with TRBJ1-2; no clear D gene. The germline gives CDR1 SGHRS, CDR2 YFSETQ. CDR3 length equals 14 residues. The V end was cut by 4 bases, the J end by 1 base, with 11 bases between. The whole variable domain, filled in from reference TRBV5-1 and TRBJ1-2, reads KAGVTQTPRYLIKTRGQQVTLSCSPISGHRSVSWYQQTPGQGLQFLFEYFSETQRNKGNFPGRFSGRQFSNSRSEMNVSTLELGDSALYLCASSNSLDNYGYTFGSGTRLTVV.

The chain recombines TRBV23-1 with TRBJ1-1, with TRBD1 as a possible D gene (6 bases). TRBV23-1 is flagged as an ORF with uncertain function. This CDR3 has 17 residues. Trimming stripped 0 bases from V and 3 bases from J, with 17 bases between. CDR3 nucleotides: TGCGCCAGCAGTCAATCATCGAGGGACATCTTAGACACTGAAGCTTTCTTT. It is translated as CASSQSSRDILDTEAFF.

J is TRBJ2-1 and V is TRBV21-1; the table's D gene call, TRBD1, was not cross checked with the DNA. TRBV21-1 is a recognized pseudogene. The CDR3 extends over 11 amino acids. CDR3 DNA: TGTGCCGGCCCCCACAGGGATGAGCAGTTCTTC. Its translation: CAGPHRDEQFF.

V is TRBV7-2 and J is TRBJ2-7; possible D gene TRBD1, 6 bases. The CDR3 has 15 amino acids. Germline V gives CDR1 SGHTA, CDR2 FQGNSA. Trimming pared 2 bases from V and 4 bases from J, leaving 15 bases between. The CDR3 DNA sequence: TGTGCCAGCAGCTTACAGGGGTCCAAGACTTACGAGCAGTACTTC. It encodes CASSLQGSKTYEQYF.